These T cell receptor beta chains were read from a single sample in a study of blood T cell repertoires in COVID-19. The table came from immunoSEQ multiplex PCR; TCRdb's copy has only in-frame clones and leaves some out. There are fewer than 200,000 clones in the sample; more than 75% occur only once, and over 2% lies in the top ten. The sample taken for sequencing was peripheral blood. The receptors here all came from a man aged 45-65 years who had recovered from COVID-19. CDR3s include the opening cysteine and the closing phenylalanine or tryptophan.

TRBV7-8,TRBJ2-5,CASSLDRGWQETQYF
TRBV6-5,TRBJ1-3,CASSPTGNSGNTIYF
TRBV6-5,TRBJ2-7,CASTPPGGAYEQYF
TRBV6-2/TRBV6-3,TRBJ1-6,CASSYDNRNNSPLHF
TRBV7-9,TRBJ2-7,CASSLMGAYEQYF
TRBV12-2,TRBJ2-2,CASRVGTSGRRAHTGELFF
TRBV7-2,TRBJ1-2,CASRTSTGGYGYTF
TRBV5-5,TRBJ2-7,CASSSLRDRAYEQYF
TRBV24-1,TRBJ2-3,CATSVAGGLTDTQYF
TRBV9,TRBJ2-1,CASSVEVGVAGNEQFF
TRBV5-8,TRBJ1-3,CASNERLRGFSGNTIYF
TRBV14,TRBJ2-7,CASSEIQGVPEQYF
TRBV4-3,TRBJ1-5,CASSQRTGTGFQPQHF
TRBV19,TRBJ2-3,CASSRGLAGAPKDTQYF
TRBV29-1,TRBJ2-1,CSAMGQGSYNEQFF
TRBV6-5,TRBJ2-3,CASGLQTGTQYF
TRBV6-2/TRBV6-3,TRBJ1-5,CASSWQSTGGKSNQPQHF
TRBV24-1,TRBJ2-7,CATSEAGTGYYEQYF
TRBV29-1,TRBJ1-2,CSVEGGQGIYNYGYTF
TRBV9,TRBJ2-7,CASSVEVGGEQYF
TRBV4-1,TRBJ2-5,CASSHPWGEETQYF
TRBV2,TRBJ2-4,CASRARQGRDIQYF
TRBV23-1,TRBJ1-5,CASSQTRDRSHHQPQHF
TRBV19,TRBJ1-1,CASSDPPWASMNTEAFF
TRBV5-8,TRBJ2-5,CASGPLGETQYF
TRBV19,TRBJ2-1,CASSRVAGGYNEQFF
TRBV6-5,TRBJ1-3,CASSPGPGNTIYF
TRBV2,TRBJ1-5,CASREQGTGNQPQHF
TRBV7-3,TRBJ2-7,CASSSASSGSGEQYF
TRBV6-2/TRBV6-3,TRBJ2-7,CASSYRTSGVYEQYF
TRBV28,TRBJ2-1,CASSTGLAEVYNEQFF
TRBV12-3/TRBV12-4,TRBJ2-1,CASSPSGNEQFF
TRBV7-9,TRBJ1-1,CASSLEGGAVAFF
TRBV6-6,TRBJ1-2,CASSYSKGPYGYTF
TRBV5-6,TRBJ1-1,CASSLKGTMNTEAFF
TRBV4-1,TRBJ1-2,CASSQDAQGLYGYTF
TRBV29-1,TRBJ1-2,CSVRGGTGGKGNYGYTF
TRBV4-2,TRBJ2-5,CASSHPGVETQYF
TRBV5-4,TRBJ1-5,CASSPGTGDNQPQHF
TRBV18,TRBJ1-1,CASSTGTGANTEAFF
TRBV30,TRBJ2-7,CAWIPGGTGGGEQYF